What follows are 29 T cell receptor beta chains derived from one specimen sequenced in a study of T cells in Graves' hyperthyroidism and ophthalmopathy. The source material, RNA transcripts, was used to amplify TCR beta CDR3 regions. With the HTBI primer set, the TCR CDR3 went through a first round of RT-PCR. TCRdb ran MiXCR on the multiplex PCR reads and lists one entry per CDR3 protein. The sample yields fewer than 750,000 distinct CDR3 sequences, 46% seen once. Specimen: peripheral blood or thyroid tissue (not recorded which). All receptors derive from a woman aged 18-29 years with Graves' hyperthyroidism.

The gene calls are TRBV29-1 and TRBJ2-7; 10 nucleotides line up with TRBD1. V shed 6 bases, J shed 7 bases, and the junction held 6 bases outside the gene matches. CDR1 and CDR2 from the germline V gene are SQVTM and ANQGSEA. The CDR3 spans 12 residues. The CDR3, as DNA: TGCAGCGTCGGGACAGGGGACCGAGAGCAGTACTTC. This encodes CSVGTGDREQYF.

This chain links TRBV20-1 with TRBJ1-2; 7 bases agree with TRBD1. The junction had 8 bases not matched to a gene; V was cut back by 3 bases and J by 7 bases. The CDR3 is made up of 13 amino acids. The germline V gene encodes CDR1 DFQATT and CDR2 SNEGSKA (reference sequence). CDR3 DNA sequence: TGCAGTGCTAGGCGACAGGGCGTCCCTGGCTACACCTTC. It is translated as CSARRQGVPGYTF.

With regard to this clonotype: It is likely a read error, because the conserved phenylalanine at the end of the CDR3 is missing. The limits of the CDR3 on the DNA are not certain, so only TCRdb's listed CDR3 is given. The V and J genes are TRBV20-1 and TRBJ1-1. The CDR3 adds up to 9 amino acids, both ends counted. Germline CDR1 and CDR2: DFQATT and SNEGSKA (reference sequence). CDR3 region: CSANASGRA.

This clonotype has at least ten counts. The rearrangement joins TRBV20-1 to TRBJ2-7; 16 bases align to TRBD2. There are 16 residues in the CDR3. The trim removed 4 bases at V and 6 bases at J, leaving 9 bases unmatched. Germline CDR1 and CDR2: DFQATT and SNEGSKA (reference sequence). CDR3 bases: TGCAGTGCTAATCCCGGGACTAGCGGGAGGGCCTCCGAGCAGTACTTC. As protein: CSANPGTSGRASEQYF.

This clonotype showed up many times. The gene calls are TRBV6-6 and TRBJ1-4; D call uncertain. The germline V and J ends were trimmed by 4 bases and 7 bases, with 13 bases remaining between them. Germline CDR1 MNHNY, CDR2 SVGAGI (reference sequence). The CDR3 runs to 14 residues. In DNA, the CDR3 is TGTGCCAGCAGTTTCCGACACTCTGGTGAAAAACTGTTTTTT. Its protein product is CASSFRHSGEKLFF.

The chain couples TRBV7-6 to TRBJ1-4; 12 positions match TRBD1. Germline assignment: CDR1 SGHVS and CDR2 FNYEAQ. Trimming cost V 1 base and J 3 bases; bases outside gene matches: 3. The CDR3 is made up of 17 amino acids. The CDR3 sequence is CASSLGGTGGSNEKLFF. CDR3 in DNA: TGTGCCAGCAGCTTAGGGGGGACAGGGGGCTCTAATGAAAAACTGTTTTTT.

This clonotype was counted ten times or more. The V gene is TRBV6-5, the J gene TRBJ2-5; TRBD2 aligns across 13 bases. With V trimmed by 6 bases and J by 5 bases, 9 bases remained unmatched. This CDR3 spans 16 amino acids. CDR1 and CDR2 from the germline V gene are MNHEY and SVGAGI. DNA for the CDR3: TGTGCCAGCAGCGCAAGGACTAGCGGGAGTGGGGAGACCCAGTACTTC. This translates into CASSARTSGSGETQYF.

The genes are TRBV10-3 and TRBJ1-6, with TRBD1 as a possible D gene (5 bases). CDR3 length: 17 amino acids. Germline V gene sequence: CDR1 ENHRY, CDR2 SYGVKD. Trimming stripped 4 bases from V and 0 bases from J, with 13 bases between. CDR3 sequence reads: CAISGDEQSSYNSPLHF. As DNA, the CDR3 is TGTGCCATCAGTGGGGACGAACAAAGCTCCTATAATTCACCCCTCCACTTT.

This clonotype came up many times. The V gene is TRBV6-5, the J gene TRBJ1-1; no definite D call. The CDR3 spans 12 residues. V was pared by 6 bases and J by 7 bases, with 12 bases between. Germline V CDR1 and CDR2: MNHEY, SVGAGI. The CDR3: CASSRPDGEAFF. The CDR3, as DNA: TGTGCCAGCAGCCGCCCGGACGGTGAAGCTTTCTTT.

The chain links TRBV5-1 to TRBJ2-1; 14 positions agree with TRBD2. The CDR3 covers 20 residues. The junction had 12 bases not matched to a gene; V was cut back by 1 base and J by 3 bases. Germline V gene lookup returns CDR1 SGHRS and CDR2 YFSETQ. CDR3 residues: CASSLPFRGTSGSSYNEQFF. The CDR3, as DNA: TGCGCCAGCAGCTTGCCGTTCCGAGGGACTAGCGGGAGTAGCTACAATGAGCAGTTCTTC.

This clonotype was observed at least ten times. CDR3 coding DNA: TGTGCCAGCAGACGGACGGAGTCCTACGAGCAGTACTTC. Translated: CASRRTESYEQYF. The gene calls are TRBV6-5 and TRBJ2-7; D uncertain. The CDR3 is made up of 13 amino acids. The V end was cut by 6 bases, the J end by 1 base, with 10 bases between. Per the germline V gene, CDR1 is MNHEY and CDR2 is SVGAGI.

V and J are TRBV14 and TRBJ2-7, with 12 bases fitting TRBD2. The J call may be mistaken, given a closer DNA end match to TRBJ2-1. Germline V CDR1 and CDR2: SGHDN, FVKESK. The CDR3 length is 20 residues. CDR3 in amino acids: CASSSDRGARLAGAYNEQFF. The CDR3 DNA reads as TGTGCCAGCAGCTCAGACAGGGGGGCGAGACTAGCGGGAGCGTACAATGAGCAGTTCTTC.

This chain joins TRBV7-3 and TRBJ1-5; a weak D match, TRBD1 (5 bases). The CDR3 covers 14 residues. Germline CDR1 and CDR2: SGHTA and FQGTGA. This CDR3 is CARDPLGDAQPQHF. CDR3 coding DNA: TGTGCTAGAGATCCCCTGGGGGACGCTCAGCCCCAGCATTTT.

This clonotype came up a few times. The chain joins TRBV5-4 to TRBJ2-1, with D maybe TRBD2 (6 bases). Germline V gene lookup returns CDR1 SGHNT and CDR2 YYREEE (reference sequence). Trimming took 7 bases from V and 7 from J, leaving 18 bases between them. The CDR3 has 14 residues. The CDR3 sequence is CASFYSSAGNEQFF. In DNA, the CDR3 is TGTGCCAGCTTTTATTCAAGCGCGGGGAATGAGCAGTTCTTC.

This clonotype was recorded at least ten times. One base away lies a much larger clone, so this may be a sequencing read error. The V call is TRBV6-5, the J call TRBJ1-1; D gene uncertain. The germline V gene has CDR1 MNHEY and CDR2 SVGAGI. The CDR3 covers 13 residues. Trimming shortened V by 2 bases and J by 1 base, and 5 bases separated the two germline ends. The CDR3 protein is CASSYTTNTEAFF. The DNA for the CDR3 is TGTGCCAGCAGTTACACAACGAACACTGAAGCTTTCTTT.

V is TRBV2 and J is TRBJ1-3; D remains unclear. The CDR3 is 13 amino acids. CDR1 and CDR2 from the germline V gene are SNHLY and FYNNEI. V lost 10 bases, J lost 1 base, and 11 bases lay in between. This CDR3 reads CATHEGSGNTIYF. CDR3 nucleotides: TGTGCCACCCACGAGGGTTCTGGAAACACCATATATTTT.

Ten or more counts support this clonotype. This chain uses TRBV20-1 with TRBJ2-5; TRBD1 matches at 8 bases. The germline V gene encodes CDR1 DFQATT and CDR2 SNEGSKA (reference sequence). This CDR3 spans 14 amino acids. V lost 6 bases to trimming and J lost 5 bases; unmatched junction nucleotides: 11. The CDR3 nucleotides read TGCAGTGCCCCAGACAGGGGTGCAGGGGAGACCCAGTACTTC. Translation: CSAPDRGAGETQYF.

The sample holds many counts of this clonotype. CDR3 amino acids: CASSQTSAAKSGNTIYF. The CDR3 coding sequence is TGCGCCAGCAGCCAAACTTCGGCAGCGAAATCTGGAAACACCATATATTTT. This chain uses TRBV4-3 with TRBJ1-3; no definite D call. V dropped 2 bases and J dropped 1 base, with 15 bases sitting between them. CDR1 LGHNA and CDR2 YSLEER come from the germline V gene. The CDR3 sequence is 17 residues long.

The V gene is TRBV24-1, the J gene TRBJ2-1, with 11 bases lining up with TRBD2. J gave up 5 bases and V 4 bases, and 6 bases lay outside the gene matches. CDR1 and CDR2 (germline): KGHDR, SFDVKD. This CDR3 comprises 16 residues. The CDR3 sequence is CATSDLIAGGNNEQFF. The CDR3 nucleotides are TGTGCCACCAGTGACCTTATAGCGGGAGGGAACAATGAGCAGTTCTTC.

There are many counts of this clonotype. The CDR3 region is CASSYLAGTNTEAFF. The CDR3, as DNA: TGTGCCAGCAGTTACCTGGCCGGGACGAACACTGAAGCTTTCTTT. The rearrangement uses TRBV6-5 and TRBJ1-1, with D perhaps matching TRBD1 (5 bases). The V and J ends lost 2 bases and 1 base respectively, with 11 bases between them. The CDR3 sequence is 15 residues long. Germline lookup yields CDR1 MNHEY and CDR2 SVGAGI.

This clonotype was detected a few times. This chain links TRBV5-8 with TRBJ2-5; a weak D match, TRBD2 (6 bases). V was clipped by 0 bases and J by 0 bases, with 15 bases between them. CDR1 is SGHTS and CDR2 is YDEGEE in the germline V gene. The CDR3 spans 17 residues. The CDR3 spells CASSLGTGAMYQETQYF. CDR3 sequence (DNA): TGTGCCAGCAGCTTGGGAACGGGAGCTATGTACCAAGAGACCCAGTACTTC.

The chain employs TRBV19 and TRBJ1-6, with D uncertain. V shed 4 bases and J shed 13 bases, with 14 bases lying between them. Germline V gene lookup returns CDR1 LNHDA and CDR2 SQIVND (reference sequence). The CDR3 is made up of 13 amino acids. CDR3 sequence: CASSRSGNPPLHF. The DNA for the CDR3 is TGTGCCAGTAGTAGGAGCGGGAATCCGCCCCTCCACTTT.

As to this clonotype: The junction differs from germline at one of its ends, possibly a read error. The V gene is TRBV7-8, the J gene TRBJ2-7; TRBD1 agrees at 8 bases. The length of the CDR3 is 15 residues. Looked up from germline, CDR1 is SGHVS and CDR2 is FQNEAQ. CDR3 protein: CASSPGQGVNYERYF. As DNA, the CDR3 is TGTGCCAGCAGCCCTGGACAGGGTGTTAACTACGAGCGGTACTTC. Looking up the rest from reference TRBV7-8 and TRBJ2-7 gives the full variable domain: GAGVSQSPRYKVAKRGQDVALRCDPISGHVSLFWYQQALGQGPEFLTYFQNEAQLDKSGLPSDRFFAERPEGSVSTLKIQRTQQEDSAVYLCASSPGQGVNYERYFGPGTRLTVT.

At least ten counts were recorded for this clonotype. This chain connects TRBV6-5 to TRBJ2-6; weak D call: TRBD2 (5 bases). CDR3 length: 15 residues. Germline CDR1 reads MNHEY; CDR2 reads SVGAGI. V lost 6 bases and J 1 base, leaving 10 bases between the germline ends. The DNA of the CDR3 is TGTGCCAGCAGCCGAGGGCTATCTGGGGCCAACGTCCTGACTTTC. Protein product: CASSRGLSGANVLTF.

This clonotype was detected many times. The V call is TRBV29-1, the J call TRBJ1-5; 11 nucleotides line up with TRBD1. In germline, CDR1 is SQVTM, CDR2 ANQGSEA. Trimming at V came to 5 bases and at J to 7 bases, leaving 10 bases not matched to a gene. The CDR3 is made up of 15 amino acids. CDR3 bases: TGCAGCGTTTTCGGACAGGGGGCTAGCAGACAGCCCCAGCATTTT. Amino acid sequence: CSVFGQGASRQPQHF.

This clonotype has at least ten counts. The chain is built from TRBV6-6 and TRBJ2-5; D is possibly TRBD1 (7 bases). Trimming stripped 2 bases from V and 7 bases from J, with 14 bases between. Germline loops: CDR1 MNHNY, CDR2 SVGAGI (reference sequence). CDR3 length equals 14 residues. The CDR3 DNA is TGTGCCAGCAGTTACACCGGACAGGAGGGGACCCAGTACTTC. It specifies CASSYTGQEGTQYF.

This chain connects TRBV20-1 to TRBJ2-6; the D gene is possibly TRBD1 (6 bases). Gene TRBJ2-4 matches the end of the DNA better, so the J call may be wrong. The CDR3 is 12 residues long. Germline loops: CDR1 DFQATT, CDR2 SNEGSKA (reference sequence). DNA of the CDR3: TGCAGTGCTAACAGGGTTAGGGACATTCAGTACTTC. Amino acid sequence: CSANRVRDIQYF.

The gene calls are TRBV10-3 and TRBJ1-4, with D possibly TRBD1 on 5 matching bases. Deletions cut 8 bases from V and 12 bases from J, with 19 bases between. This CDR3 has 13 amino acids. The V gene's germline CDR1 is ENHRY and CDR2 SYGVKD. As DNA, the CDR3 is TGTGCCATCGGGTCAGGGATGTGGGGGGAACTGTTTTTT. Its translation is CAIGSGMWGELFF.

This clonotype occurred a few times. The chain has TRBV29-1 and TRBJ2-3; 10 bases fit TRBD2. The CDR3 loop spans 14 amino acids. J gave up 4 bases and V 6 bases, and 7 bases lay outside the gene matches. The germline CDR1 and CDR2 sequences are SQVTM and ANQGSEA. This CDR3 is CSVRGTSVADTQYF. The CDR3, as DNA: TGCAGCGTCCGGGGGACTAGCGTGGCAGATACGCAGTATTTT.